A selection of T cell receptor beta chains follows, all from one sample in a study of T cells in localized non-small cell lung cancer. Sequencing used immunoSEQ multiplex PCR; TCRdb keeps in-frame clones, though not all of them. The data hold 1,500 to 2,000 clones, with about 22% observed a single time. This sample comprised normal lung tissue next to the tumor, obtained before any cancer treatment. These receptor sequences come from a male donor older than 55 with stage II lung adenocarcinoma. The CDR3 runs from the conserved cysteine through the conserved F or W. D genes are given only for firm matches. Not all rows give a size; the values are once, few, many and, for expanded clones, a class.

TRBJ2-1,NA,TRBV12-2,medium-sized,CASTPTGQSSYNEQFF,TGTGCCAGTACCCCAACAGGACAGAGCTCCTACAATGAGCAGTTCTTC
TRBJ1-5,TRBD1,TRBV11-3,few,CASSLGTGWNQPQHF,TGTGCCAGCAGTCTCGGGACAGGGTGGAATCAGCCCCAGCATTTT
TRBJ1-1,NA,TRBV29-1,NA,CSGGQTNTEAFF,TGCAGCGGCGGACAAACTAACACTGAAGCTTTCTTT
TRBJ2-5,TRBD2,TRBV7-2,few,CASRVAGVETQYF,TGTGCCAGCAGGGTAGCGGGGGTGGAGACCCAGTACTTC
TRBJ2-2,NA,TRBV5-1,once,CASSSIPTGGELFF,TGCGCCAGCAGCTCGATACCCACAGGCGGGGAGCTGTTTTTT
TRBJ2-1,TRBD1,TRBV15,NA,CATSRSPGTGTVGARRFEQFF,TGTGCCACCAGCAGGAGTCCCGGGACAGGGACCGTCGGGGCTAGACGTTTTGAGCAGTTCTTC
TRBJ1-6,NA,TRBV9,few,CASSEVGDNSPLHF,TGTGCCAGCAGTGAAGTTGGGGATAATTCACCCCTCCACTTT
TRBJ2-1,TRBD2,TRBV11-3,NA,CASSLSRLAVRLSSYNEQFF,TGTGCCAGCAGCTTGTCAAGGCTAGCGGTCAGATTGAGCTCCTACAATGAGCAGTTCTTC
TRBJ1-2,NA,TRBV11-3,medium-sized,CASSLEKAGGGYGYTF,TGTGCCAGCAGCTTGGAAAAAGCGGGAGGCGGCTATGGCTACACCTTC
TRBJ2-7,TRBD2,TRBV5-1,NA,CASSLVPTGGEQYF,TGCGCCAGCAGCTTGGTTCCAACGGGGGGCGAGCAGTACTTC
TRBJ1-3,NA,TRBV29-1,NA,CSGGTSGNTIYF,TGCAGCGGCGGGACCTCTGGAAACACCATATATTTT
TRBJ1-4,NA,TRBV28,NA,CASSPQSRIEKLFF,TGTGCCAGCAGTCCCCAGAGTAGGATAGAAAAACTGTTTTTT
TRBJ1-5,NA,TRBV2,few,CASMAGSNQPQHF,TGTGCCAGCATGGCGGGAAGCAATCAGCCCCAGCATTTT
TRBJ2-3,NA,TRBV6-8,medium-sized,CASRVAEPSTDTQYF,TGTGCCAGCCGTGTAGCGGAGCCTAGCACAGATACGCAGTATTTT
TRBJ2-4,NA,TRBV14,NA,CASSQGWDIQYF,TGTGCCAGCAGCCAGGGGTGGGACATTCAGTACTTC
TRBJ1-1,NA,TRBV11-3,few,CASSFRGVNTEAFF,TGTGCCAGCAGCTTTAGGGGGGTGAACACTGAAGCTTTCTTT
TRBJ2-7,NA,TRBV9,NA,CASSVGTPGEQYF,TGTGCCAGCAGCGTAGGGACCCCGGGCGAGCAGTACTTC
TRBJ2-5,NA,TRBV9,NA,CASSVMSAGEETQYF,TGTGCCAGCAGCGTAATGTCCGCCGGGGAGGAGACCCAGTACTTC
TRBJ2-3,NA,TRBV11-3,few,CASSRAGRTDTQYF,TGTGCCAGCTCCCGGGCAGGACGCACAGATACGCAGTATTTT
TRBJ1-5,NA,TRBV28,few,CASSSTGSNQPQHF,TGTGCCAGCAGTTCGACTGGTAGCAATCAGCCCCAGCATTTT
TRBJ2-7,TRBD2,TRBV19,few,CASSSPHRGGYEQYF,TGTGCCAGTAGTTCACCCCATCGGGGGGGGTACGAGCAGTACTTC
TRBJ1-1,NA,TRBV6-8,NA,CASSTGDRGYTEAFF,TGTGCCAGCAGTACGGGGGATCGAGGGTACACTGAAGCTTTCTTT
TRBJ2-7,NA,TRBV5-1,NA,CASSLAPPGYEQYF,TGCGCCAGCAGCTTGGCGCCCCCGGGCTACGAGCAGTACTTC
TRBJ1-5,NA,TRBV18,NA,CASSPPGENQPQHF,TGTGCCAGCTCACCACCCGGAGAAAATCAGCCCCAGCATTTT
TRBJ2-3,NA,TRBV28,medium-sized,CASSFVAGTDTQYF,TGTGCCAGCAGTTTTGTAGCGGGCACAGATACGCAGTATTTT
TRBJ1-2,NA,TRBV29-1,NA,CSAHGNNYGYTF,TGCAGCGCCCACGGGAATAACTATGGCTACACCTTC
TRBJ2-1,NA,TRBV29-1,medium-sized,CSVLKDPNYNEQFF,TGCAGCGTCCTTAAGGACCCCAACTACAATGAGCAGTTCTTC
TRBJ2-7,NA,TRBV11-3,NA,CASSPRVTNYEQYF,TGTGCCAGCAGCCCTAGGGTTACAAACTACGAGCAGTACTTC
TRBJ1-1,NA,TRBV28,few,CASSPAGHYYTEAFF,TGTGCCAGCAGTCCCGCGGGACACTACTACACTGAAGCTTTCTTT
TRBJ1-1,NA,TRBV12-5,few,CASNTQGSNTEAFF,TGTGCCAGCAACACACAGGGTTCGAACACTGAAGCTTTCTTT
TRBJ2-1,NA,TRBV5-1,NA,CASSLELRGTGGDEQFF,TGCGCCAGCAGCTTGGAATTGCGGGGGACGGGGGGCGATGAGCAGTTCTTC
TRBJ2-5,TRBD2,TRBV11-3,NA,CASTRGGVVQETQYF,TGTGCCAGCACTCGGGGGGGAGTGGTCCAAGAGACCCAGTACTTC
TRBJ1-1,TRBD1,TRBV5-1,few,CASSLATGRATEAFF,TGCGCCAGCAGCTTAGCGACAGGGAGGGCCACTGAAGCTTTCTTT
TRBJ2-3,TRBD2,TRBV19,NA,CASSIAGGDADTQYF,TGTGCCAGTAGTATAGCGGGAGGGGACGCAGATACGCAGTATTTT
TRBJ1-2,TRBD1,TRBV29-1,NA,CSVVRMGTDGYTF,TGCAGCGTTGTTCGAATGGGGACAGATGGCTACACCTTC
TRBJ2-5,NA,TRBV28,NA,CASTDARGDQETQYF,TGTGCCAGCACCGACGCTAGGGGAGACCAAGAGACCCAGTACTTC
TRBJ2-3,NA,TRBV7-4,medium-sized,CASSLTRPATDTQYF,TGTGCCAGCAGCTTAACGAGGCCAGCGACAGATACGCAGTATTTT
TRBJ2-7,TRBD2,TRBV11-3,NA,CASSLRLAGRPYEQYF,TGTGCCAGCAGCCTAAGACTAGCGGGACGTCCCTACGAGCAGTACTTC
TRBJ1-6,NA,TRBV11-1,many,CASSLGLGHSPLHF,TGTGCCAGCAGCTTAGGCCTGGGGCATTCACCCCTCCACTTT
TRBJ2-3,NA,TRBV5-1,NA,CASRQTSSTDTQYF,TGCGCCAGCAGGCAGACATCTAGCACAGATACGCAGTATTTT
TRBJ2-3,TRBD2,TRBV5-1,few,CASRTSGASTDTQYF,TGCGCCAGCAGGACTAGCGGGGCTAGCACAGATACGCAGTATTTT
TRBJ2-2,NA,TRBV6-8,few,CASSYRLRAGELFF,TGTGCCAGCAGTTACAGGTTGAGGGCAGGGGAGCTGTTTTTT
TRBJ2-1,NA,TRBV6-7,NA,CASSATGRYNEQFF,TGTGCCAGCAGTGCTACAGGAAGATACAATGAGCAGTTCTTC
TRBJ2-1,TRBD1,TRBV5-1,NA,CASSGQGSSYNEQFF,TGCGCCAGCAGCGGACAGGGTAGCTCCTACAATGAGCAGTTCTTC
TRBJ1-5,NA,TRBV28,NA,CASRQTGISNQPQHF,TGTGCCAGCAGGCAAACAGGGATAAGCAATCAGCCCCAGCATTTT
TRBJ2-5,TRBD1,TRBV28,medium-sized,CASSATGGAGETQYF,TGTGCCAGCAGTGCCACAGGGGGCGCGGGGGAGACCCAGTACTTC
TRBJ2-7,NA,TRBV6-8,medium-sized,CASSVEGGGSYEQYF,TGTGCCAGCAGTGTAGAAGGGGGGGGCTCCTACGAGCAGTACTTC
TRBJ2-2,NA,TRBV29-1,NA,CSVASGTGELFF,TGCAGCGTTGCTTCGGGCACCGGGGAGCTGTTTTTT
TRBJ1-4,TRBD1,TRBV11-3,medium-sized,CASSSLDRGFRNEKLFF,TGTGCCAGCAGCTCCCTGGACAGGGGCTTTAGGAATGAAAAACTGTTTTTT
TRBJ2-7,TRBD1,TRBV11-3,few,CASSYPGQGNEQYF,TGTGCCAGCAGCTACCCGGGACAGGGGAACGAGCAGTACTTC
TRBJ2-7,NA,TRBV6-8,NA,CASSPPPSYEQYF,TGTGCCAGCAGTCCCCCACCCTCCTACGAGCAGTACTTC
TRBJ2-1,NA,TRBV28,NA,CASTNQRGSQFF,TGTGCCAGCACCAATCAAAGGGGTAGTCAGTTCTTC